This TCR beta chain was observed in a study of T cells in Graves' hyperthyroidism and ophthalmopathy. In the study overall: Peripheral blood was acquired at first diagnosis, ahead of any therapy whatsoever.

V lost 1 base to trimming and J lost 0 bases; unmatched junction nucleotides: 5. This CDR3 comprises 17 residues. CDR1 SGHTA and CDR2 FQGNSA come from the germline V gene. RNA transcripts gave rise to amplified TCR beta CDR3 regions. Carried out on the TCR CDR3, a first-round RT-PCR used the HTBI primer set. TCRdb called the multiplex PCR reads again in MiXCR, with one record for every CDR3 protein. This sample yields 550,000 to 650,000 distinct CDR3 sequences, of which 12% to 15% are seen a single time; approximately 15% belongs to the top ten. With regard to this clonotype: Antigen unknown.

Findings and limits, study-wide: The model's output predicted ophthalmopathy at a median of 6.5 months prior to onset.

The definition of stable Graves' hyperthyroidism was no ophthalmopathy progression within 18 months. Lactation, pregnancy, other autoimmune disease or uncontrolled infection led to exclusion of patients. This rearrangement joins TRBV7-2 to TRBJ2-1, with 8 bases lining up with TRBD2. This TCR derives from a woman aged 40 to 50 with Graves' hyperthyroidism. The specimen sequenced was blood. The CDR3, as DNA: TGTGCCAGCAGCTTAGTGTCGGGAGGGAGCTCCTACAATGAGCAGTTCTTC. Residues: CASSLVSGGSSYNEQFF.